This T cell receptor beta chain was sequenced during a study of shared clonotypes between healthy human individuals. Profiled with immunoSEQ multiplex PCR; TCRdb holds only in-frame clones, not every one. The sample holds roughly 220,000 clones, under 80% seen once. This clone came up a few times. The CDR3 covers 14 residues. V lost 8 bases to trimming and J lost 5 bases; unmatched junction nucleotides: 7. Germline V gene data show CDR1 as SGHNT and CDR2 as YENEEA. Sequencing used memory CD4+ T cells sorted from blood. Documented subset: CD45RA-negative fraction. The sequence derives from a man younger than 45 in good health. The chain has TRBV11-3 and TRBJ2-2; TRBD2 matches at 8 bases. The CDR3 DNA reads TGTGCCAGCGCATGGACTAGCAAAACCGGGGAGCTGTTTTTT. It translates to CASAWTSKTGELFF.